This entry lists 29 T cell receptor beta chains sequenced from one sample in a study of T cells in Graves' hyperthyroidism and ophthalmopathy (dated by TCRdb to between 2018 and 2020). Library preparation was by multiplex PCR. Sequenced using an Illumina HiSeq 2000. The TCR beta CDR3 regions were amplified from the RNA transcripts. For the first round of RT-PCR on the TCR CDR3, the HTBI primer set was used together with the Qiagen OneStep RT-PCR kit. TCRdb's own reprocessing of the public reads used fastp at Q25 and MiXCR and kept productive beta chains. Merged by CDR3 protein, the rows form single entries marked with the most common genes and DNA. For this sample there are 540,000 or so distinct CDR3 sequences; about 43% appear just once. The ten most abundant clones make up 15% to 20% of the sample. The source material was peripheral blood or thyroid tissue (not recorded which). These receptors were taken from an adult woman with Graves' disease, either hyperthyroidism or ophthalmopathy (not recorded which).

This clonotype was seen many times. The V call is TRBV13, the J call TRBJ1-1; TRBD1 matches at 7 bases. V lost 1 base, J lost 10 bases, and 9 bases stayed unmatched. This CDR3 comprises 14 residues. Germline CDR1 PRHDT, CDR2 FYEKMQ (reference sequence). For the CDR3, the DNA is TGTGCCAGCAGCTTAGAGGGACAGCCTGGCGCAGCTTTCTTT. Protein: CASSLEGQPGAAFF.

This clonotype was seen a single time. The chain carries TRBV5-1 and TRBJ1-1; D might be TRBD1 (6 bases). Trimming removed 0 bases from V and 1 base from J, with 19 bases in between. The CDR3 has 18 residues. Germline V gene data show CDR1 as SGHRS and CDR2 as YFSETQ. The CDR3 region is CASSLGLGHLTENTEAFF. Here the CDR3 DNA reads TGCGCCAGCAGCTTGGGGCTGGGACACCTGACGGAGAACACTGAAGCTTTCTTT. The entire variable domain, with the rest obtained from reference TRBV5-1 and TRBJ1-1, is as follows: KAGVTQTPRYLIKTRGQQVTLSCSPISGHRSVSWYQQTPGQGLQFLFEYFSETQRNKGNFPGRFSGRQFSNSRSEMNVSTLELGDSALYLCASSLGLGHLTENTEAFFGQGTRLTVV.

This clonotype has a count of ten or more. The rearrangement uses TRBV14 and TRBJ1-1; D is unresolved. The germline V gene has CDR1 SGHDN and CDR2 FVKESK. The CDR3 length is 13 residues. V was pared by 4 bases and J by 4 bases, with 10 bases between. The CDR3 sequence is CASSRPMGTEAFF. In DNA form, the CDR3 reads TGTGCCAGCAGCCGACCTATGGGCACTGAAGCTTTCTTT.

V and J are TRBV7-2 and TRBJ2-1, with unresolved D. Germline assignment: CDR1 SGHTA and CDR2 FQGNSA. The CDR3 length is 12 residues. V lost 2 bases and J 15 bases, leaving 14 bases between the germline ends. As DNA, the CDR3 is TGTGCCAGCAGCTTATTTCAACAGTCCGGGTTCTTC. Encoded protein: CASSLFQQSGFF.

This clonotype was seen many times. The chain's CDR3 is CSAGMGEGYEQYF. The CDR3 coding sequence is TGCAGTGCTGGGATGGGGGAAGGCTACGAGCAGTACTTC. V gene TRBV20-1 combines with J gene TRBJ2-7; TRBD1 or TRBD2 may be the D gene (5 bases each). Per germline, CDR1 DFQATT and CDR2 SNEGSKA (reference sequence). The length of the CDR3 is 13 residues. With 5 bases removed from V and 3 bases from J, the gap between germline ends came to 14 bases.

This clonotype showed up just a few times. At one of its ends the junction is not consistent with the germline gene, which may arise from a read error. The V gene is TRBV10-2, the J gene TRBJ2-2; D not resolved. The CDR3 spans 14 residues. In germline, CDR1 is WSHSY, CDR2 SAAADI. CDR3 loop: CASSSSGRAGELFF. DNA for the CDR3: TGTGCCAGCAGTTCGTCGGGTAGAGCCGGGGAGCTGTTTTTT.

This clonotype was seen only a few times. The rearrangement links TRBV6-5 to TRBJ1-2, with D uncertain. CDR1 and CDR2 (germline): MNHEY, SVGAGI. The CDR3 runs to 11 residues. Trimming removed 10 bases from V and 3 bases from J, with 9 bases in between. The CDR3 here is CAISEYYGYTF. Written as DNA, the CDR3 is TGTGCCATCTCTGAGTACTATGGCTACACCTTC.

This clonotype was seen repeatedly, ten times or more. This sequence joins TRBV15 and TRBJ1-2; weak D call: TRBD1 (6 bases). V dropped 7 bases and J dropped 0 bases, with 18 bases sitting between them. Germline V CDR1 and CDR2: LNHNV, YYDKDF (reference sequence). The CDR3 runs to 16 residues. The CDR3 sequence is CATTPMLAGANYGYTF. In nucleotides, the CDR3 is TGTGCCACCACCCCTATGTTGGCAGGGGCTAACTATGGCTACACCTTC. The full variable domain, with the rest looked up from reference TRBV15 and TRBJ1-2, is DAMVIQNPRYQVTQFGKPVTLSCSQTLNHNVMYWYQQKSSQAPKLLFHYYDKDFNNEADTPDNFQSRRPNTSFCFLDIRSPGLGDTAMYLCATTPMLAGANYGYTFGSGTRLTVV.

This clonotype appeared many times. The chain carries TRBV6-1 and TRBJ1-5; 8 positions agree with TRBD1. J lost 4 bases, V lost 6 bases, and 17 bases had no gene match. CDR1 and CDR2 (germline): MNHNS, SASEGT. CDR3 length: 18 residues. CDR3 DNA sequence: TGTGCCAGCAGCCTCGTTCCCTTCGGACAGGGTACTAATCAGCCCCAGCATTTT. Translating gives CASSLVPFGQGTNQPQHF.

This clonotype occurred many times. The chain is built from TRBV14 and TRBJ1-1, with D unresolved. The CDR3 consists of 17 residues. Germline V lookup: CDR1 SGHDN, CDR2 FVKESK. V was clipped by 1 base and J by 1 base, with 16 bases between them. The CDR3 spells CASSQGGWYTANTEAFF. In nucleotides, the CDR3 is TGTGCCAGCAGCCAAGGGGGTTGGTACACGGCGAACACTGAAGCTTTCTTT.

In the case of this clonotype: Germline is not matched at one junction end, which may reflect a read error. The chain carries TRBV5-1 and TRBJ2-2, with a tentative D call TRBD1 (6 bases). CDR1 SGHRS and CDR2 YFSETQ come from the germline V gene. The CDR3 is made up of 14 amino acids. DNA of the CDR3: TGTGCCAGCAGCTCCTACGGGACACTCGGGGAGCTGTTTTTT. Amino acids: CASSSYGTLGELFF.

The chain recombines TRBV3-1 with TRBJ1-2, with 7 bases aligning to TRBD1. The germline CDR1 and CDR2 sequences are LGHDT and YNNKEL (reference sequence). The CDR3 runs to 15 residues. V gave up 5 bases and J gave up 3 bases; unmatched junction bases: 9. The CDR3 sequence is CASSNTGTGDYGYTF. CDR3 DNA: TGTGCCAGCAGCAACACGGGAACAGGGGACTATGGCTACACCTTC. The full variable domain, completed using reference TRBV3-1 and TRBJ1-2, is DTAVSQTPKYLVTQMGNDKSIKCEQNLGHDTMYWYKQDSKKFLKIMFSYNNKELIINETVPNRFSPKSPDKAHLNLHINSLELGDSAVYFCASSNTGTGDYGYTFGSGTRLTVV.

This clonotype was observed at least ten times. V and J are TRBV6-5 and TRBJ1-4, with D perhaps TRBD1 (5 bases). Germline lookup yields CDR1 MNHEY and CDR2 SVGAGI. The CDR3 length is 15 residues. The germline V and J ends were trimmed by 2 bases and 5 bases, with 12 bases remaining between them. CDR3 coding DNA: TGTGCCAGCAGTTACAAGGGACGCTGGAATGAAAAACTGTTTTTT. Protein product: CASSYKGRWNEKLFF.

In its sample, this clonotype was seen many times. The V call is TRBV28, the J call TRBJ1-5; the D gene is possibly TRBD1 (5 bases). The CDR3 has 12 amino acids. Trimming left V 8 bases short and J 3 bases short, with 8 bases between. Germline V gene lookup returns CDR1 MDHEN and CDR2 SYDVKM. CDR3 residues: CASRTFNQPQHF. The CDR3 DNA follows: TGTGCCAGCCGGACATTCAATCAGCCCCAGCATTTT.

This clonotype was found once. The chain couples TRBV10-3 to TRBJ1-1; D call uncertain. Germline CDR1 is ENHRY and CDR2 is SYGVKD. V shed 8 bases and J shed 5 bases, with 15 bases lying between them. This CDR3 is built from 13 residues. CDR3 in DNA: TGTGCCATCTGCGCCCTCGAGAGGACTGAAGCTTTCTTT. Translating gives CAICALERTEAFF.

This clonotype has a count of ten or more. V is TRBV7-2 and J is TRBJ1-5; D may be TRBD1 (5 bases). Germline V gives CDR1 SGHTA, CDR2 FQGNSA. CDR3 length equals 14 residues. V lost 5 bases to trimming and J lost 4 bases, with 12 bases between them. The CDR3 loop is CASSHRDGNQPQHF. The CDR3 DNA follows: TGTGCCAGCAGCCACCGGGACGGAAATCAGCCCCAGCATTTT.

This clonotype has only a few counts. The chain carries TRBV7-2 and TRBJ1-6; 10 nucleotides line up with TRBD1. The CDR3 runs 16 residues. The germline gives CDR1 SGHTA, CDR2 FQGNSA. With 6 bases clipped from V and 10 bases from J, the junction kept 12 bases outside the gene matches. CDR3: CASRSRQGAQLSPLHF. CDR3 DNA sequence: TGTGCCAGCAGATCGAGACAGGGGGCACAATTGTCACCCCTCCACTTT.

This clonotype has a count of ten or more. A read error may account for a junction end that differs from germline. The J gene is TRBJ2-5, the V gene TRBV7-7; D may be TRBD1 or TRBD2 (6 bases each). The CDR3 covers 15 residues. Germline CDR1 reads SSHAT; CDR2 reads FNYEAQ (reference sequence). For the CDR3, the DNA is TGTGCTAGCAGCAGGGGACTGATGGGGGCAGAGACCCAGTACTTC. Translation gives CASSRGLMGAETQYF.

The rearrangement uses TRBV20-1 and TRBJ2-5; 11 bases map to TRBD1. V gave up 7 bases and J gave up 5 bases; unmatched junction bases: 12. The CDR3 has 15 residues. Germline CDR1 reads DFQATT; CDR2 reads SNEGSKA (reference sequence). The CDR3: CSVGTGGIGEETQYF. The CDR3 DNA is TGCAGTGTCGGGACAGGGGGGATCGGTGAGGAGACCCAGTACTTC.

The V and J genes are TRBV20-1 and TRBJ1-2, with TRBD1 matching 8 bases. The CDR3 extends over 16 amino acids. V gave up 1 base and J gave up 2 bases; unmatched junction bases: 9. The V gene's germline CDR1 is DFQATT and CDR2 SNEGSKA (reference sequence). CDR3 sequence reads: CSARAEDRVTNYGYTF. In nucleotides, the CDR3 is TGCAGTGCTAGAGCCGAGGACAGGGTGACCAACTATGGCTACACCTTC.

This clonotype was detected many times. The chain is built from TRBV12-3 or TRBV12-4 and TRBJ1-2; D might be TRBD1 (5 bases). V was cut by 2 bases and J by 4 bases, with 8 bases left in between. This CDR3 contains 13 residues. CDR3 DNA sequence: TGTGCCAGCAGTTTAAGTACAGGCTATGGCTACACCTTC. Its protein product is CASSLSTGYGYTF.

This clonotype was seen a few times. The chain couples TRBV29-1 to TRBJ1-2; 9 nucleotides line up with TRBD1. The CDR3 loop spans 11 amino acids. Germline CDR1 reads SQVTM; CDR2 reads ANQGSEA. Losses at the gene ends were 5 bases for V and 12 bases for J; bases not matched to a gene: 7. The CDR3 region is CSVTIQGAHTF. The CDR3 DNA sequence: TGCAGCGTTACGATACAGGGGGCTCACACCTTC.

This clonotype was found a few times. The chain joins TRBV28 to TRBJ2-7; D might be TRBD2 (6 bases). The CDR3 is 14 amino acids. Trimming stripped 4 bases from V and 4 bases from J, with 14 bases between. Germline CDR1 reads MDHEN; CDR2 reads SYDVKM. CDR3 region: CASSWGGTGYEQYF. The CDR3 DNA reads TGTGCCAGCAGTTGGGGCGGGACTGGGTACGAGCAGTACTTC. Looking up the rest from reference TRBV28 and TRBJ2-7 gives the full variable domain: DVKVTQSSRYLVKRTGEKVFLECVQDMDHENMFWYRQDPGLGLRLIYFSYDVKMKEKGDIPEGYSVSREKKERFSLILESASTNQTSMYLCASSWGGTGYEQYFGPGTRLTVT.

In its sample, this clonotype was seen many times. The J gene is TRBJ1-2, the V gene TRBV4-2; tentatively, D is TRBD1 (5 bases). Germline loops: CDR1 LGHNA, CDR2 YNFKEQ. V was clipped by 3 bases and J by 5 bases, with 19 bases between them. This CDR3 has 16 amino acids. The CDR3 loop reads CASSQEGREHHYGYTF. CDR3 nucleotide sequence: TGTGCCAGCAGCCAGGAGGGCAGGGAGCACCATTATGGCTACACCTTC.

There are many counts of this clonotype. The chain carries TRBV2 and TRBJ2-2; a weak D match, TRBD1 (5 bases). Between the trimmed V and J ends, which lost 1 base and 7 bases, there was a span of 10 bases. Looked up from germline, CDR1 is SNHLY and CDR2 is FYNNEI. The CDR3 loop spans 14 amino acids. CDR3 residues: CASSEDRPGGELFF. CDR3 DNA sequence: TGTGCCAGCAGTGAAGACAGGCCCGGCGGGGAGCTGTTTTTT.

This clonotype has only a few counts. The V gene is TRBV2, the J gene TRBJ2-7; the match to TRBD2 covers 14 bases. CDR1 is SNHLY and CDR2 is FYNNEI in the germline V gene. The CDR3 contains 16 residues. V shed 6 bases, J shed 2 bases, and the junction held 6 bases outside the gene matches. The CDR3 DNA sequence: TGTGCCAGCAGCTCGAAGACTAGCGGGAGGGCCTACGAGCAGTACTTC. Its translation: CASSSKTSGRAYEQYF.

This sequence joins TRBV6-5 and TRBJ1-5; D gene uncertain. Germline lookup yields CDR1 MNHEY and CDR2 SVGAGI. The CDR3 loop spans 11 amino acids. Trimming left V 6 bases short and J 9 bases short, with 9 bases between. The CDR3 region is CASSPAGPQHF. CDR3 nucleotide sequence: TGTGCCAGCAGCCCAGCTGGGCCCCAGCATTTT.

The V gene is TRBV7-6, the J gene TRBJ2-2, with D unclear. Germline CDR1 and CDR2: SGHVS and FNYEAQ. Trimming took off 0 bases at V and 5 bases at J, with 13 bases between the two ends. The CDR3 extends over 16 amino acids. The CDR3 DNA reads TGTGCCAGCAGCTTAGCGGGGTCGAAGGGAACCGGGGAGCTGTTTTTT. This translates into CASSLAGSKGTGELFF. The whole variable domain, filled in from reference TRBV7-6 and TRBJ2-2, reads GAGVSQSPRYKVTKRGQDVALRCDPISGHVSLYWYRQALGQGPEFLTYFNYEAQQDKSGLPNDRFSAERPEGSISTLTIQRTEQRDSAMYRCASSLAGSKGTGELFFGEGSRLTVL.

This clonotype was observed at least ten times. The chain has TRBV10-3 and TRBJ1-1; D is unclear. The V end lost 2 bases, the J end lost 2 bases, and 9 bases lay between the germline ends. The V gene's germline CDR1 is ENHRY and CDR2 SYGVKD. The CDR3 extends over 14 amino acids. CDR3 sequence reads: CAISEKGINTEAFF. In DNA form, the CDR3 reads TGTGCCATCAGTGAGAAAGGGATCAACACTGAAGCTTTCTTT.